The rows below give T cell receptor beta chains drawn from one sample of a study of blood T cell repertoires in COVID-19. Produced via immunoSEQ multiplex PCR; TCRdb's table is partial and in-frame only. The table lists 95,000 to 100,000 clones, 80% to 95% of them singletons. The sequencing input was peripheral blood. The receptors derive from a man between 45 and 60 years old with active COVID-19. Each CDR3 is given with its conserved first and last residue. Each record gives: V gene, J gene, D gene, clone size, CDR3 DNA, CDR3 protein. The D gene is left open where the match is weak. A clone size is listed for some rows: how often the clone was seen (once, few, many), or a class if it is expanded.

V gene: TRBV30; J gene: TRBJ1-5; D gene: .; clone size: .; CDR3 DNA: TGTGCCTGGAGCGCTGACAGATTTAGCAATCAGCCCCAGCATTTT; CDR3 protein: CAWSADRFSNQPQHF
V gene: TRBV7-9; J gene: TRBJ2-7; D gene: .; clone size: .; CDR3 DNA: TGTGCCAGCAACGTTGGGACATCATACGAGCAGTACTTC; CDR3 protein: CASNVGTSYEQYF
V gene: TRBV28; J gene: TRBJ1-4; D gene: .; clone size: .; CDR3 DNA: TGTGCCAGCAGTCCTGGTGGCGCCTCCTGGGGAGGAAAACTGTTTTTT; CDR3 protein: CASSPGGASWGGKLFF
V gene: TRBV5-8; J gene: TRBJ2-1; D gene: .; clone size: .; CDR3 DNA: TGTGCCAGCAGCCAACAGGGGGGGTTAGGTGGGTACAATGAGCAGTTCTTC; CDR3 protein: CASSQQGGLGGYNEQFF
V gene: TRBV6-5; J gene: TRBJ2-5; D gene: TRBD2; clone size: .; CDR3 DNA: TGTGCCAGCAGTTCCGGACCGGGACTAGGAGAGACCCAGTACTTC; CDR3 protein: CASSSGPGLGETQYF
V gene: TRBV5-1; J gene: TRBJ2-3; D gene: TRBD1; clone size: .; CDR3 DNA: TGCGCCAGCAGCTTTATTCCGGGACAGGGGGCGACAGATACGCAGTATTTT; CDR3 protein: CASSFIPGQGATDTQYF
V gene: TRBV13; J gene: TRBJ1-2; D gene: .; clone size: .; CDR3 DNA: TGTGCCAGCAGGGGGGAGGGCGATGATGGCTACACCTTC; CDR3 protein: CASRGEGDDGYTF
V gene: TRBV5-4; J gene: TRBJ2-1; D gene: .; clone size: .; CDR3 DNA: TGTGCCAGCACCCTCGCGAGCGGCGCATACAATGAGCAGTTCTTC; CDR3 protein: CASTLASGAYNEQFF
V gene: TRBV28; J gene: TRBJ1-5; D gene: .; clone size: few; CDR3 DNA: TGTGCCACCACAGGGCACCATCAGCCCCAGCATTTT; CDR3 protein: CATTGHHQPQHF
V gene: TRBV18; J gene: TRBJ2-2; D gene: TRBD1; clone size: .; CDR3 DNA: TGTGCCAGCTCACCGCCCGGGACAGGGGACACCGGGGAGCTGTTTTTT; CDR3 protein: CASSPPGTGDTGELFF
V gene: TRBV15; J gene: TRBJ2-6; D gene: .; clone size: .; CDR3 DNA: TGTGCCACCAGCAGAGCGGAGCCTGGGGCCAACGTCCTGACTTTC; CDR3 protein: CATSRAEPGANVLTF
V gene: TRBV25-1; J gene: TRBJ1-1; D gene: .; clone size: .; CDR3 DNA: TGTGCCAGCAGTGGAGGAGGGAACACTGAAGCTTTCTTT; CDR3 protein: CASSGGGNTEAFF
V gene: TRBV3-1/TRBV3-2; J gene: TRBJ2-1; D gene: TRBD2; clone size: .; CDR3 DNA: TGTGCCAGCAGCCAAGAAGTAGCGGGAGCGGGGAATGAGCAGTTCTTC; CDR3 protein: CASSQEVAGAGNEQFF
V gene: TRBV30; J gene: TRBJ2-1; D gene: TRBD1; clone size: .; CDR3 DNA: TGTGCCTGGAGTGCCCTGCGGGACAGGGGCCGGGGCTCCTACAATGAGCAGTTCTTC; CDR3 protein: CAWSALRDRGRGSYNEQFF
V gene: TRBV2; J gene: TRBJ1-2; D gene: .; clone size: .; CDR3 DNA: TGTGCCAGCAGTGCCAATCTAGGCGAGGGCTACACCTTC; CDR3 protein: CASSANLGEGYTF
V gene: TRBV3-1/TRBV3-2; J gene: TRBJ1-6; D gene: .; clone size: .; CDR3 DNA: TGTGCCAGCAGTCGAACCCCTCCTGGGGGGAGCTCCTATAATTCACCCCTCCACTTT; CDR3 protein: CASSRTPPGGSSYNSPLHF
V gene: TRBV27; J gene: TRBJ1-2; D gene: .; clone size: .; CDR3 DNA: TGTGCCAGCAAGCCGGGATCTCTAGGACAGGGCTACACCTTC; CDR3 protein: CASKPGSLGQGYTF
V gene: TRBV5-4; J gene: TRBJ2-7; D gene: .; clone size: .; CDR3 DNA: TGTGCCAGCAGCGTTGCCGGGACAACTAGATCCTACGAGCAGTACTTC; CDR3 protein: CASSVAGTTRSYEQYF
V gene: TRBV3-1/TRBV3-2; J gene: TRBJ1-5; D gene: .; clone size: .; CDR3 DNA: TGTGCCAGCAGCCTAACAGGTGACGGCAATCAGCCCCAGCATTTT; CDR3 protein: CASSLTGDGNQPQHF
V gene: TRBV18; J gene: TRBJ2-3; D gene: TRBD2; clone size: .; CDR3 DNA: TGTGCCAGCTCACCACAGTCGGCGGGAGGCTCAAAGGATACGCAGTATTTT; CDR3 protein: CASSPQSAGGSKDTQYF
V gene: TRBV7-9; J gene: TRBJ1-5; D gene: TRBD1; clone size: .; CDR3 DNA: TGTGCCAGCAGCCGTTGGCCGACAGGGAAGAGCAATCAGCCCCAGCATTTT; CDR3 protein: CASSRWPTGKSNQPQHF
V gene: TRBV24-1; J gene: TRBJ2-2; D gene: TRBD2; clone size: .; CDR3 DNA: TGTGCCACCGGGGGACTAGCGGGAGTGGAAACCGGGGAGCTGTTTTTT; CDR3 protein: CATGGLAGVETGELFF
V gene: TRBV30; J gene: TRBJ1-4; D gene: .; clone size: .; CDR3 DNA: TGTGCCTGGAGCAGGGGAGATGAAAAACTGTTTTTT; CDR3 protein: CAWSRGDEKLFF
V gene: TRBV5-1; J gene: TRBJ2-7; D gene: TRBD2; clone size: .; CDR3 DNA: TGCGCCAGCAGCGGACCGGGACTAGCGGGAGGATCCTACGAGCAGTACTTC; CDR3 protein: CASSGPGLAGGSYEQYF
V gene: TRBV7-9; J gene: TRBJ1-2; D gene: .; clone size: .; CDR3 DNA: TGTGCCAGCAGCTCAGATAACTATGGCTACACCTTC; CDR3 protein: CASSSDNYGYTF
V gene: TRBV29-1; J gene: TRBJ1-1; D gene: .; clone size: .; CDR3 DNA: TGCAGCGTTGCCTACAGCCAGAACACTGAAGCTTTCTTT; CDR3 protein: CSVAYSQNTEAFF
V gene: TRBV5-6; J gene: TRBJ2-1; D gene: .; clone size: once; CDR3 DNA: TGTGCCAGCAGCTTGGCGGGATTGGGGAATGAGCAGTTCTTC; CDR3 protein: CASSLAGLGNEQFF
V gene: TRBV5-1; J gene: TRBJ2-1; D gene: TRBD2; clone size: .; CDR3 DNA: TGCGCCAGCAGCCGTGAACTAGCGGCTCTAGACAATGAGCAGTTCTTC; CDR3 protein: CASSRELAALDNEQFF